The 27 T cell receptor beta chains below all came from one sample that was sequenced in a study of control samples from healthy donors and cancer patients. TCRdb's copy holds only in-frame clones and misses some; the assay was immunoSEQ multiplex PCR. The table lists about 160,000 clones, just over 95% of them singletons. The sample was blood. These receptors originate from a woman between 25 and 40 years old in good health.

J is TRBJ1-4 and V is TRBV19, with a weak D call TRBD1 (6 bases). Germline V lookup: CDR1 LNHDA, CDR2 SQIVND (reference sequence). This CDR3 comprises 15 residues. The V and J ends lost 3 bases and 7 bases respectively, with 15 bases between them. The CDR3 reads CASSIGQGLAEKLFF. The CDR3 nucleotides read TGTGCCAGTAGTATTGGCCAGGGGTTAGCTGAAAAACTGTTTTTT.

V usage is TRBV19 and J usage is TRBJ2-3; D might be TRBD1 (7 bases). CDR3 length: 15 residues. Germline V CDR1 and CDR2: LNHDA, SQIVND (reference sequence). With 7 bases removed from V and 3 bases from J, the gap between germline ends came to 17 bases. The CDR3 DNA follows: TGTGCCAGTAACCGACAGGGTCGGGAGACAGATACGCAGTATTTT. It specifies CASNRQGRETDTQYF.

The rearrangement uses TRBV19 and TRBJ1-1; D gene ambiguous. The V gene's germline CDR1 is LNHDA and CDR2 SQIVND (reference sequence). Trimming removed 4 bases at V and 5 bases at J, with 14 bases between. CDR3 size: 14 residues. The CDR3 nucleotides read TGTGCCAGTAGTACTGGACTCCCGAAGACTGAAGCTTTCTTT. Protein sequence: CASSTGLPKTEAFF.

This CDR3 is CAWSVQVSSYEQYF. In nucleotides, the CDR3 is TGTGCCTGGAGTGTACAGGTATCTTCCTACGAGCAGTACTTC. The chain uses TRBV30 and TRBJ2-7; a weak D match, TRBD1 (5 bases). With 0 bases removed from V and 1 base from J, the gap between germline ends came to 10 bases. The CDR3 extends over 14 amino acids. Germline CDR1 is GTSNPN and CDR2 is SVGIG (reference sequence).

The table lists this clone with a count of one. The J gene is TRBJ1-1, the V gene TRBV7-8; no firm D call. V lost 5 bases and J lost 4, with 2 bases in between. This CDR3 is built from 10 residues. Germline loops: CDR1 SGHVS, CDR2 FQNEAQ. The CDR3 spells CASSSTEAFF. CDR3 in DNA: TGTGCCAGCAGCAGCACTGAAGCTTTCTTT.

The J gene is TRBJ2-3, the V gene TRBV7-3, with 10 bases fitting TRBD1. The CDR3 covers 15 residues. Germline values: CDR1 SGHTA, CDR2 FQGTGA. J lost 3 bases, V lost 3 bases, and 3 bases had no gene match. The CDR3 sequence: CASSLRDRGTDTQYF. For the CDR3, the DNA is TGTGCCAGCAGCTTGCGGGACAGGGGAACAGATACGCAGTATTTT.

The gene calls are TRBV30 and TRBJ1-6, with D unresolved. The germline CDR1 and CDR2 sequences are GTSNPN and SVGIG (reference sequence). The CDR3 totals 16 residues. V lost 4 bases to trimming and J lost 8 bases, with 21 bases between them. CDR3 protein: CAWTRGRISEDSPLHF. CDR3 nucleotide sequence: TGTGCCTGGACCCGGGGAAGGATCTCAGAAGATTCACCCCTCCACTTT. Using reference TRBV30 and TRBJ1-6 for the parts outside the CDR3, the full variable domain is SQTIHQWPATLVQPVGSPLSLECTVEGTSNPNLYWYRQAAGRGLQLLFYSVGIGQISSEVPQNLSASRPQDRQFILSSKKLLLSDSGFYLCAWTRGRISEDSPLHFGNGTRLTVT.

The CDR3 here is CASSRSLAGLSDTQYF. The CDR3 bases are TGTGCCAGCAGCCGTTCCCTAGCGGGGCTCTCAGATACGCAGTATTTT. The chain uses TRBV9 and TRBJ2-3; the match to TRBD2 covers 9 bases. This CDR3 has 16 residues. The germline gives CDR1 SGDLS, CDR2 YYNGEE. V shed 4 bases, J shed 4 bases, and the junction held 10 bases outside the gene matches.

The chain couples TRBV6-5 to TRBJ1-1, with TRBD1 matching 7 bases. CDR1 is MNHEY, CDR2 SVGAGI, per germline. The CDR3 is 15 amino acids. Losses at the gene ends were 0 bases for V and 1 base for J; bases not matched to a gene: 2. CDR3: CASSYSGQQNTEAFF. The CDR3 nucleotides are TGTGCCAGCAGTTACTCGGGACAGCAGAACACTGAAGCTTTCTTT.

The chain employs TRBV10-3 and TRBJ1-6, with unresolved D. V lost 6 bases and J 6 bases, leaving 15 bases between the germline ends. The CDR3 consists of 15 residues. CDR1 is ENHRY, CDR2 SYGVKD, per germline. The CDR3 here is CAIRDPGAGNSPLHF. Here the CDR3 DNA reads TGTGCCATCAGGGATCCGGGAGCAGGTAATTCACCCCTCCACTTT.

The CDR3 DNA follows: TGTGCCACCGGACAGGGAGGAGAGACCCAGTACTTC. This sequence encodes CATGQGGETQYF. The chain is built from TRBV15 and TRBJ2-5; 8 bases are shared with TRBD1. The CDR3 length is 12 residues. Germline CDR1 LNHNV, CDR2 YYDKDF (reference sequence). J lost 4 bases, V lost 8 bases, and 3 bases had no gene match.

The chain employs TRBV6-1 and TRBJ1-2; the D is unclear. Trimming shortened V by 3 bases and J by 4 bases, and 12 bases separated the two germline ends. The CDR3 covers 14 residues. Looked up from germline, CDR1 is MNHNS and CDR2 is SASEGT. The CDR3 region has the DNA TGTGCCAGCAGTGAGGGAGGGATTTCCTATGGCTACACCTTC. This gives the protein CASSEGGISYGYTF.

The rearrangement links TRBV12-3 or TRBV12-4 to TRBJ2-7; TRBD1 aligns across 8 bases. V lost 3 bases to trimming and J lost 4 bases; unmatched junction nucleotides: 2. The CDR3 totals 13 residues. CDR3 sequence (DNA): TGTGCCAGCAGTTTCGACAGGGGTTACGAGCAGTACTTC. Protein product: CASSFDRGYEQYF.

Here the CDR3 DNA reads TGTGCCAGCTCACATCAGGTTAACACCGGGGAGCTGTTTTTT. Translated: CASSHQVNTGELFF. V usage is TRBV18 and J usage is TRBJ2-2; no clear D gene. V lost 4 bases, J lost 2 bases, and 8 bases lay in between. CDR3 length: 14 residues. The V gene's germline CDR1 is KGHSH and CDR2 LQKENI. Variable domain in full (rest from reference TRBV18 and TRBJ2-2): NAGVMQNPRHLVRRRGQEARLRCSPMKGHSHVYWYRQLPEEGLKFMVYLQKENIIDESGMPKERFSAEFPKEGPSILRIQQVVRGDSAAYFCASSHQVNTGELFFGEGSRLTVL.

The chain recombines TRBV6-5 with TRBJ1-2; no reliable D call. V dropped 2 bases and J dropped 6 bases, with 4 bases sitting between them. The CDR3 sequence is 11 residues long. From germline, CDR1 is MNHEY and CDR2 SVGAGI. The CDR3 bases are TGTGCCAGCAGTTACGGGGATGGCTACACCTTC. This encodes CASSYGDGYTF.

The table lists this clone with a count of one. The chain uses TRBV3-1 (or the pseudogene TRBV3-2) and TRBJ2-7, with TRBD1 matching 7 bases. The CDR3 contains 13 residues. The trim removed 4 bases at V and 5 bases at J, leaving 5 bases unmatched. Germline V gene sequence: CDR1 LGHDT, CDR2 YNNKEL (reference sequence). The CDR3 sequence: CASSLHGQDEQYF. The DNA of the CDR3 is TGTGCCAGCAGCCTTCATGGACAGGACGAGCAGTACTTC.

As DNA, the CDR3 is TGTGCCAGCAGCTTGGGACAGGGCCGGACTAGCGAAGAGACCCAGTACTTC. As protein: CASSLGQGRTSEETQYF. This rearrangement joins TRBV11-2 to TRBJ2-5; tentatively, D is TRBD1 or TRBD2 (9 bases each). Germline values: CDR1 SGHAT, CDR2 FQNNGV. This CDR3 comprises 17 residues. V shed 3 bases and J shed 3 bases, with 20 bases lying between them.

The chain uses TRBV5-6 and TRBJ2-1, with a tentative D call TRBD1 (6 bases). The CDR3 is 13 residues long. Per germline, CDR1 SGHDT and CDR2 YYEEEE. The germline V and J ends were trimmed by 4 bases and 4 bases, with 9 bases remaining between them. DNA for the CDR3: TGTGCCAGCAGCGTGGACAGTTACAATGAGCAGTTCTTC. Amino acid sequence: CASSVDSYNEQFF.

This sequence joins TRBV29-1 and TRBJ1-2, with 7 nucleotides matching TRBD1. Germline V lookup: CDR1 SQVTM, CDR2 ANQGSEA. This CDR3 contains 11 residues. V shed 5 bases, J shed 3 bases, and the junction held 0 bases outside the gene matches. CDR3 amino acids: CSVTGDYGYTF. The CDR3 nucleotides are TGCAGCGTTACAGGGGACTATGGCTACACCTTC.

CDR3: CASSLEGTLERYEQYF. The CDR3 nucleotides read TGTGCCAGCAGCTTGGAGGGGACCCTAGAAAGGTACGAGCAGTACTTC. The rearrangement links TRBV5-4 to TRBJ2-7; D is perhaps TRBD1 or TRBD2 (5 bases each). Deletions cut 0 bases from V and 4 bases from J, with 17 bases between. Per germline, CDR1 SGHNT and CDR2 YYREEE (reference sequence). The CDR3 runs 16 residues.

This clone appeared once. V gene TRBV2 combines with J gene TRBJ1-1; the D gene is possibly TRBD1 (5 bases). The CDR3 totals 13 residues. Germline V gene lookup returns CDR1 SNHLY and CDR2 FYNNEI. V was shortened by 7 bases and J by 0 bases, with 9 bases between the two germline ends. The CDR3 loop reads CASTADMNTEAFF. As DNA, the CDR3 is TGTGCCAGCACGGCGGACATGAACACTGAAGCTTTCTTT.

In this sample, this clone turned up a few times. V is TRBV5-1 and J is TRBJ2-2; D is ambiguous. Germline lookup yields CDR1 SGHRS and CDR2 YFSETQ. The CDR3 contains 13 residues. The ends were cut back, 0 bases at V and 3 bases at J, with 3 bases in the middle. The CDR3 DNA is TGCGCCAGCAGCTTGGAATACACCGGGGAGCTGTTTTTT. Its protein product is CASSLEYTGELFF.

The rearrangement links TRBV18 to TRBJ1-5, with 8 bases aligning to TRBD1. CDR3 length: 15 amino acids. With V trimmed by 6 bases and J by 4 bases, 8 bases remained unmatched. Germline V gives CDR1 KGHSH, CDR2 LQKENI. The CDR3 DNA is TGTGCCAGCTCCTTGACAGGGGCCAGGAATCAGCCCCAGCATTTT. Its protein is CASSLTGARNQPQHF.

The genes are TRBV12-3 or TRBV12-4 and TRBJ1-5, with D unresolved. The CDR3 runs 13 residues. V lost 6 bases and J 5 bases, leaving 11 bases between the germline ends. DNA for the CDR3: TGTGCCAGCAGGTCGGACGGGGATCAGCCCCAGCATTTT. This encodes CASRSDGDQPQHF.

The chain joins TRBV10-3 to TRBJ1-1; D unresolved. The CDR3 sequence is 13 residues long. Germline V gives CDR1 ENHRY, CDR2 SYGVKD. Deletions cut 3 bases from V and 3 bases from J, with 8 bases between. The CDR3 DNA is TGTGCCATCAGTGACCCGGCGGACACTGAAGCTTTCTTT. Its protein is CAISDPADTEAFF.

A remark on this clone: Other nucleotide sequences in the sample specify the same CDR3. This chain connects TRBV7-9 to TRBJ1-1; TRBD1 might be the D (5 bases). There are 15 residues in the CDR3. V lost 1 base and J lost 0, with 9 bases in between. Germline-derived CDR1 and CDR2 are SEHNR and FQNEAQ (reference sequence). The CDR3 bases are TGTGCCAGCAGCTTAGGGCAGGGTTTGAACACTGAAGCTTTCTTT. Translated, it gives CASSLGQGLNTEAFF.

This rearrangement joins TRBV19 to TRBJ1-5, with 7 bases identical to TRBD1. Unmatched junction bases numbered 13, after V lost 4 bases and J lost 4 bases. Germline V lookup: CDR1 LNHDA, CDR2 SQIVND (reference sequence). The length of the CDR3 is 17 residues. The CDR3 DNA sequence: TGTGCCAGTAGTACCCAGGGGGGACAGACTGTGAATCAGCCCCAGCATTTT. Translated, it gives CASSTQGGQTVNQPQHF.